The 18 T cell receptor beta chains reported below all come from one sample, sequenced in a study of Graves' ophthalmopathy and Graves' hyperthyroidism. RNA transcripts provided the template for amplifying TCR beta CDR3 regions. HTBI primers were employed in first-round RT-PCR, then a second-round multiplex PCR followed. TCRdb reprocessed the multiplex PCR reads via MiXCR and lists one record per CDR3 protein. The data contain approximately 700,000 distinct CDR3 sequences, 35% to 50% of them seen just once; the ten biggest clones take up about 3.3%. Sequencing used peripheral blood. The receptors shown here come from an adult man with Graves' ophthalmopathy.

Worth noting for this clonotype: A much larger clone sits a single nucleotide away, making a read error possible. The DNA of the CDR3 is TGTGCCAGCAGACCCTACAGGGGGCAAGGTGGAGCTTTCTTT. As protein: CASRPYRGQGGAFF. This chain links TRBV6-1 with TRBJ1-1; 9 bases map to TRBD1. This CDR3 is 14 amino acids long. Germline V gives CDR1 MNHNS, CDR2 SASEGT. Trimming took 6 bases from V and 10 from J; bases not matched to a gene: 12.

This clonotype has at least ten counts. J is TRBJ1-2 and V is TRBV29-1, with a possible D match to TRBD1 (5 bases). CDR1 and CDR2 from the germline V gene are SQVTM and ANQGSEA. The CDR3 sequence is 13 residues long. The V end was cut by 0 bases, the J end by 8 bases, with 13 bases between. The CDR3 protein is CSVEDLGGGGYTF. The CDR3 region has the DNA TGCAGCGTTGAAGATCTCGGGGGAGGCGGCTACACCTTC.

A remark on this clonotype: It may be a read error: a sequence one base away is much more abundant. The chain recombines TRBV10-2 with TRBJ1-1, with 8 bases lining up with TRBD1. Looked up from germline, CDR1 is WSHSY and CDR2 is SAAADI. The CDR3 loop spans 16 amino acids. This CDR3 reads CVSRGPGTGPNTEAFF. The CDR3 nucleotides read TGCGTCAGCAGAGGTCCCGGGACAGGACCAAACACTGAAGCTTTCTTT.

The CDR3 here is CASSWGTTGFEETQYF. CDR3 DNA sequence: TGCGCCAGCAGCTGGGGTACGACAGGGTTCGAAGAGACCCAGTACTTC. The rearrangement uses TRBV5-1 and TRBJ2-5, with 7 bases aligning to TRBD1. CDR1 is SGHRS and CDR2 is YFSETQ in the germline V gene. The CDR3 has 16 amino acids. The trim removed 3 bases at V and 3 bases at J, leaving 11 bases unmatched.

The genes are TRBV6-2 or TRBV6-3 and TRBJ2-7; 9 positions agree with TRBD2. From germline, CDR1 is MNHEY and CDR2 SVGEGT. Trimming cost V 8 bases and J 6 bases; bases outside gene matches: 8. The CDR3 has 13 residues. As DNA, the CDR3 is TGTGCCAGCGGACTAGCGTCGAATCTCGAGCAGTACTTC. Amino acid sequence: CASGLASNLEQYF.

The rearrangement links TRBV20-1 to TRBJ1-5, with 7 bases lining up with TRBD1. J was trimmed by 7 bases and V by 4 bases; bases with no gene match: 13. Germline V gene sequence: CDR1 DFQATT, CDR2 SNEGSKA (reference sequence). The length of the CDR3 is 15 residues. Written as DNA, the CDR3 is TGCAGTGCTAAGCGACAGGGAACCTACGAGCAGCCCCAGCATTTT. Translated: CSAKRQGTYEQPQHF.

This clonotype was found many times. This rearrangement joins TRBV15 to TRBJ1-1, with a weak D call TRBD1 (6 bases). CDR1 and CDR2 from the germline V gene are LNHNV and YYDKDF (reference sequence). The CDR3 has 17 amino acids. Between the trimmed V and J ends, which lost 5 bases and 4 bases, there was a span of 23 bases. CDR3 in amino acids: CATSWGGGGGLVTEAFF. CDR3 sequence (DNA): TGTGCCACCAGCTGGGGAGGGGGGGGCGGTTTGGTCACTGAAGCTTTCTTT. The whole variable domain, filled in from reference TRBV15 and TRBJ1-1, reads DAMVIQNPRYQVTQFGKPVTLSCSQTLNHNVMYWYQQKSSQAPKLLFHYYDKDFNNEADTPDNFQSRRPNTSFCFLDIRSPGLGDTAMYLCATSWGGGGGLVTEAFFGQGTRLTVV.

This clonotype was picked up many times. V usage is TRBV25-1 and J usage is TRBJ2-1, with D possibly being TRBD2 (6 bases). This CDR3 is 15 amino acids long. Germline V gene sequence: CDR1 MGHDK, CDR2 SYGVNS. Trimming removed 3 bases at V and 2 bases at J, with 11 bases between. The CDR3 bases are TGTGCCAGCAGTGATGCTAGCGCACCCTACAATGAGCAGTTCTTC. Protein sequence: CASSDASAPYNEQFF. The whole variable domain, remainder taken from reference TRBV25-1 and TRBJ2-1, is EADIYQTPRYLVIGTGKKITLECSQTMGHDKMYWYQQDPGMELHLIHYSYGVNSTEKGDLSSESTVSRIRTEHFPLTLESARPSHTSQYLCASSDASAPYNEQFFGPGTRLTVL.

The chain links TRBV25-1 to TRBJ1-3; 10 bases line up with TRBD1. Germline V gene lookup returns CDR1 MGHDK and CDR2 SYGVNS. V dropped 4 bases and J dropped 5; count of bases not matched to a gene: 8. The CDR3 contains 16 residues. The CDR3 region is CASSGSGTGVRNTIYF. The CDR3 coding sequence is TGTGCCAGCAGTGGAAGCGGGACAGGGGTTCGAAACACCATATATTTT.

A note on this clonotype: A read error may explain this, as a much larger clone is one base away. This CDR3 reads CASSEAGVWGTQYF. The CDR3 nucleotides are TGCGCCAGCAGCGAGGCGGGAGTATGGGGGACCCAGTACTTC. The chain carries TRBV5-1 and TRBJ2-5; 7 bases fit TRBD2. CDR3 length: 14 residues. Germline V gene lookup returns CDR1 SGHRS and CDR2 YFSETQ. The V segment lost 4 bases and the J segment 7 bases; nucleotides outside the gene matches: 10.

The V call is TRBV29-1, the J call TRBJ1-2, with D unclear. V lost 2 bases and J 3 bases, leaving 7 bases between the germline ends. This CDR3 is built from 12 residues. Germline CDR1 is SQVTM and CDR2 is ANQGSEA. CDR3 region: CSVEQAHYGYTF. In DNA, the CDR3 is TGCAGCGTTGAACAGGCACACTATGGCTACACCTTC.

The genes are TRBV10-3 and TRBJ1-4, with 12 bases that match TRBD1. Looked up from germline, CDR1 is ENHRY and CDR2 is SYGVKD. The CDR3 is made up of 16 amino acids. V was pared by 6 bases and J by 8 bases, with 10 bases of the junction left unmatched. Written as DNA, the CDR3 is TGTGCCATCAGCGACTTTGCTGGGACAGGGGGCGAAAAACTGTTTTTT. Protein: CAISDFAGTGGEKLFF.

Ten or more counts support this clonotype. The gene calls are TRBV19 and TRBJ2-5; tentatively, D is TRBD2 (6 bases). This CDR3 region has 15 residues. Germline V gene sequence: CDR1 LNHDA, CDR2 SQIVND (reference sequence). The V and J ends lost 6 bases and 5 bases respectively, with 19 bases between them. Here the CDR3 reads CASSEDGLGGETQYF. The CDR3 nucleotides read TGTGCCAGTAGCGAAGACGGACTCGGAGGGGAGACCCAGTACTTC.

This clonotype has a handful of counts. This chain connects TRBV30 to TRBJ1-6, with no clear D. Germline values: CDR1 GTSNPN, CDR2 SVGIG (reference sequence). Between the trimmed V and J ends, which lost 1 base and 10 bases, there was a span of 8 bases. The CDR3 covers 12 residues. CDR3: CAWSAVESPLHF. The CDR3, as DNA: TGTGCCTGGAGTGCCGTTGAATCACCCCTCCACTTT.

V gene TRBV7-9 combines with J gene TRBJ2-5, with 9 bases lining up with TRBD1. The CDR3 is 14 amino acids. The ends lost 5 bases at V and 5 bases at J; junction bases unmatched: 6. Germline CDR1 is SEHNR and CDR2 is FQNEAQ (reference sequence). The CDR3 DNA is TGTGCCAGCAGCCAAGGGGACAGGGTTGAGACCCAGTACTTC. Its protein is CASSQGDRVETQYF.

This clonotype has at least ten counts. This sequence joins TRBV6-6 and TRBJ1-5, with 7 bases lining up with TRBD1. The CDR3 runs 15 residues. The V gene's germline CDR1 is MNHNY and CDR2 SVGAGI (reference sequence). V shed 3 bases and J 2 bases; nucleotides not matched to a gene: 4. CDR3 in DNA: TGTGCCAGCAGTTATCGAGGGGGCGGCAATCAGCCCCAGCATTTT. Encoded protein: CASSYRGGGNQPQHF.

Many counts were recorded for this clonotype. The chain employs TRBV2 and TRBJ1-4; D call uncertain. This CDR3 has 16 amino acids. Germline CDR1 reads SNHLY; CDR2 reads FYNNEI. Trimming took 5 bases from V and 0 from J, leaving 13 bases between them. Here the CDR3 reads CASSKERIATNEKLFF. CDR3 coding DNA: TGTGCCAGCAGTAAAGAACGTATTGCAACTAATGAAAAACTGTTTTTT. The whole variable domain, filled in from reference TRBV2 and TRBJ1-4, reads EPEVTQTPSHQVTQMGQEVILRCVPISNHLYFYWYRQILGQKVEFLVSFYNNEISEKSEIFDDQFSVERPDGSNFTLKIRSTKLEDSAMYFCASSKERIATNEKLFFGSGTQLSVL.

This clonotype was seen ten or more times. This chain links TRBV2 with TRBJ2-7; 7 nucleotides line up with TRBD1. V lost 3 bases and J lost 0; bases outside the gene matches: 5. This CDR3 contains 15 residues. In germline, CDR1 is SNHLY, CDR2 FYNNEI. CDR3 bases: TGTGCCAGCAGTGAGGGACAGACCCACTCCTACGAGCAGTACTTC. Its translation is CASSEGQTHSYEQYF.